Here is one T cell receptor beta chain with its context. The data belong to a study of shared clonotypes between healthy human individuals. Looked up from germline, CDR1 is MRHNA and CDR2 is SNTAGT. V dropped 2 bases and J dropped 7 bases, with 30 bases sitting between them. This CDR3 has 21 amino acids. Sorted-subset replicate PCR reactions contained roughly 200 ng DNA, corresponding to tens of thousands of T cell genomes. Assay used: immunoSEQ multiplex PCR; TCRdb lists only in-frame clones, some missing. The sample lists roughly 2.6 million clones; around 94% were seen once. Sequenced material: naive CD4+ T cells sorted from blood. Subset in this sample: CD45RA+ positively selected. The chain is built from TRBV6-4 and TRBJ1-6; D possibly corresponds to TRBD1 (5 bases). The receptor comes from a man aged 18 to 29 in good health. The CDR3 coding sequence is TGTGCCAGCAGTGACAGGGTCGGGGGATTGTTCACGGTCGTGGGGAATTCACCCCTCCACTTT. It translates to CASSDRVGGLFTVVGNSPLHF.